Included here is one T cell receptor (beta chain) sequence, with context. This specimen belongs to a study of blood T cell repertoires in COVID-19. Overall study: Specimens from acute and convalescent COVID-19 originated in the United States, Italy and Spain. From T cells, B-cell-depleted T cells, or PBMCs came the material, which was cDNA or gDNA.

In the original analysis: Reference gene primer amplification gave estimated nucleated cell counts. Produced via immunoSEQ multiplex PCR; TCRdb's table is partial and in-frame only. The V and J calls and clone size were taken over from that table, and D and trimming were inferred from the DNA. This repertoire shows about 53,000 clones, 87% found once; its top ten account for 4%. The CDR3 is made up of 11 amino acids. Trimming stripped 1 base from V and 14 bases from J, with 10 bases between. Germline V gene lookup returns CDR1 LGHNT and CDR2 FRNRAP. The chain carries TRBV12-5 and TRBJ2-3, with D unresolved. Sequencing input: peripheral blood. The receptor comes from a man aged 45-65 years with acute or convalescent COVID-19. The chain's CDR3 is CASGLELDRYF. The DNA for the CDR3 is TGTGCTAGTGGTTTGGAACTCGATCGGTATTTT.